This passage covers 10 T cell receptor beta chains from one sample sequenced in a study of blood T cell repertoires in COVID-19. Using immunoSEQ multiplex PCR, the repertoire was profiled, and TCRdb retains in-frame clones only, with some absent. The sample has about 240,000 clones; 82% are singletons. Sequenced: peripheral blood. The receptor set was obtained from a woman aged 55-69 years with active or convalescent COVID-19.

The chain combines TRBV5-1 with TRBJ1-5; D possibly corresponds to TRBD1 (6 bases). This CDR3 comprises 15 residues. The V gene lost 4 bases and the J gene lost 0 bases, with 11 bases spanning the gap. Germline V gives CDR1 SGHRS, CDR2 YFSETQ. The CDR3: CASSPGQHSNQPQHF. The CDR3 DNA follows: TGCGCCAGCAGCCCCGGACAGCATAGCAATCAGCCCCAGCATTTT.

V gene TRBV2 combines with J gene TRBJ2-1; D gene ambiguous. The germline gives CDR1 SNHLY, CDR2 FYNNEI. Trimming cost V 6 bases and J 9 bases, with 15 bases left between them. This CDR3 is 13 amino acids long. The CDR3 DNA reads TGTGCCAGCAGGGGCTACGACGTGGGTGAGCAGTTCTTC. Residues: CASRGYDVGEQFF.

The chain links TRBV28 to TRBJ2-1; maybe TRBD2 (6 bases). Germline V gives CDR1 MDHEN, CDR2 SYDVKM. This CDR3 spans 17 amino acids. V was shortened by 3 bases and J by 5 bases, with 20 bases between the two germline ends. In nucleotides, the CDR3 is TGTGCCAGCAGTTTCATCCCTTTCGGACGGGAGAACAATGAGCAGTTCTTC. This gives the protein CASSFIPFGRENNEQFF.

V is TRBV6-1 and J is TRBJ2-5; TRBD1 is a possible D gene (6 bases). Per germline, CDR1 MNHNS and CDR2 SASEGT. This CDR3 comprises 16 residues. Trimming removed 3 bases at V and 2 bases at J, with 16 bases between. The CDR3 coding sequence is TGTGCCAGCAGTGACGGACAGTCTTGGGTGCAAGAGACCCAGTACTTC. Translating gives CASSDGQSWVQETQYF.

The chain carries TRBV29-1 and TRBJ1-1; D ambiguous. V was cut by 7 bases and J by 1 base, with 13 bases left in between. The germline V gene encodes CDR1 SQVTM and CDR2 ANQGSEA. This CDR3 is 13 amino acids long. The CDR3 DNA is TGCAGCGCCCGACACACATCGAACACTGAAGCTTTCTTT. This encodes CSARHTSNTEAFF.

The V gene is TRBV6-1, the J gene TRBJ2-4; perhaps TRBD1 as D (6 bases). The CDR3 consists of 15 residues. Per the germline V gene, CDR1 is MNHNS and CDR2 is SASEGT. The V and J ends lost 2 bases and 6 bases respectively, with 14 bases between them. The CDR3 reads CASSEFPRGGNIQYF. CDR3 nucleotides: TGTGCCAGCAGTGAATTCCCTAGAGGGGGAAACATTCAGTACTTC.

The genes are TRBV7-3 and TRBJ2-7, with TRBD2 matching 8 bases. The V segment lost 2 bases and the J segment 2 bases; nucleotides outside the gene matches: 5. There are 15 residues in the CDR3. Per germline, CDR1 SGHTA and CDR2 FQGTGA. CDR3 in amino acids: CASSLQAGGAYEQYF. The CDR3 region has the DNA TGTGCCAGCAGCTTACAGGCGGGGGGCGCCTACGAGCAGTACTTC.

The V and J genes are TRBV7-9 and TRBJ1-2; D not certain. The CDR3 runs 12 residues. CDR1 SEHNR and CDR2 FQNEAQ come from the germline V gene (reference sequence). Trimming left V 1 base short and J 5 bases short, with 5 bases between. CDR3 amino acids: CASSLGGYGYTF. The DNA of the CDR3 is TGTGCCAGCAGCTTAGGAGGGTATGGCTACACCTTC.

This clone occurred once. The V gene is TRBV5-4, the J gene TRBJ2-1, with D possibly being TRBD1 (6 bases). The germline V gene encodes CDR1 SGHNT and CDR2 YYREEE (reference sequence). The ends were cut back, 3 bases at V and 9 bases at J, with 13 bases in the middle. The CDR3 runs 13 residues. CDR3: CASSSVPGVEQFF. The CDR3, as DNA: TGTGCCAGCAGCTCCGTACCAGGGGTTGAGCAGTTCTTC.

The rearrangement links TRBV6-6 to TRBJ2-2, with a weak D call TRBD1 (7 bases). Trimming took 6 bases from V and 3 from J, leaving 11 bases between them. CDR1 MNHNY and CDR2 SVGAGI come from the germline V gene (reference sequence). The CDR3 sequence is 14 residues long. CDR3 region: CASRAGQYTGELFF. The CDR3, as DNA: TGTGCCAGCAGGGCGGGACAGTACACCGGGGAGCTGTTTTTT.